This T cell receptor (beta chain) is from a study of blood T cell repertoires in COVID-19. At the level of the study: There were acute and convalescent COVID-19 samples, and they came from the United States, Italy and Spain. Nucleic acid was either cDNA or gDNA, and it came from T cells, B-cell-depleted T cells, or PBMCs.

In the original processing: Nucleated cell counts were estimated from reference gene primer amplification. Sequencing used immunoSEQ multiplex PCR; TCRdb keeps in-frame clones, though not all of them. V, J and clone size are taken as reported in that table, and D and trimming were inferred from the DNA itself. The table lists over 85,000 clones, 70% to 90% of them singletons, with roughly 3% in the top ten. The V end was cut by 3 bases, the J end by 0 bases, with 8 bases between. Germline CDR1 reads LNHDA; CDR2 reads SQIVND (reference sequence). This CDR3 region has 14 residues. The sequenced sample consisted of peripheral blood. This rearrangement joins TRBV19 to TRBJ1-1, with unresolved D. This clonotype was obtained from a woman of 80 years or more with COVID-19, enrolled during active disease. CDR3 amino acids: CASSMLDLNTEAFF. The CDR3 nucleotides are TGTGCCAGTAGTATGCTTGACTTGAACACTGAAGCTTTCTTT.